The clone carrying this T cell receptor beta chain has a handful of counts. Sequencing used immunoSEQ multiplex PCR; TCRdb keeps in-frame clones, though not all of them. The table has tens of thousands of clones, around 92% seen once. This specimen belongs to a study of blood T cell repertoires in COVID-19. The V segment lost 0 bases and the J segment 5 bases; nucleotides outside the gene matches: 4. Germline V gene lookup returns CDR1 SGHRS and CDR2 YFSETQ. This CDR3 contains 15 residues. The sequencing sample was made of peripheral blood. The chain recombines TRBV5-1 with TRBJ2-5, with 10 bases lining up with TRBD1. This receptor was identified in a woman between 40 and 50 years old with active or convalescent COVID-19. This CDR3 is CASSLAGTGVETQYF. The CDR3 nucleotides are TGCGCCAGCAGCTTGGCCGGGACAGGGGTGGAGACCCAGTACTTC. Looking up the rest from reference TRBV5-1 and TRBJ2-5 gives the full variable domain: KAGVTQTPRYLIKTRGQQVTLSCSPISGHRSVSWYQQTPGQGLQFLFEYFSETQRNKGNFPGRFSGRQFSNSRSEMNVSTLELGDSALYLCASSLAGTGVETQYFGPGTRLLVL.